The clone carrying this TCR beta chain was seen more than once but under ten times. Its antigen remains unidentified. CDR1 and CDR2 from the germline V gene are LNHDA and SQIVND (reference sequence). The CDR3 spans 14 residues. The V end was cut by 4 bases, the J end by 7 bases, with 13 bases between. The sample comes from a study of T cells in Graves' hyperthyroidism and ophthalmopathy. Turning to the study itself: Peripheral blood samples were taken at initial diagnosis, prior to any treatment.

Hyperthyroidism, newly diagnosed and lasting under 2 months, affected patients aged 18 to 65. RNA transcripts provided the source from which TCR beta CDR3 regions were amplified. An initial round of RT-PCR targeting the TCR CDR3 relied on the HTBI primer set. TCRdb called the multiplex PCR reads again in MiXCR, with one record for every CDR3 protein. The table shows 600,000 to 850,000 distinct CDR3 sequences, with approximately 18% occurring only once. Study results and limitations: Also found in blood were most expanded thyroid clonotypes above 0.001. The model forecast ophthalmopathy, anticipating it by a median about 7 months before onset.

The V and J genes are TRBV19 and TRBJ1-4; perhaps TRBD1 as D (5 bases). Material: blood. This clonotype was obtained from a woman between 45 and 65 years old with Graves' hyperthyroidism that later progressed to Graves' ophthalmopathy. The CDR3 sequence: CASSKQRGVEKLFF. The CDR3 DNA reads TGTGCCAGTAGTAAGCAGCGGGGGGTTGAAAAACTGTTTTTT.